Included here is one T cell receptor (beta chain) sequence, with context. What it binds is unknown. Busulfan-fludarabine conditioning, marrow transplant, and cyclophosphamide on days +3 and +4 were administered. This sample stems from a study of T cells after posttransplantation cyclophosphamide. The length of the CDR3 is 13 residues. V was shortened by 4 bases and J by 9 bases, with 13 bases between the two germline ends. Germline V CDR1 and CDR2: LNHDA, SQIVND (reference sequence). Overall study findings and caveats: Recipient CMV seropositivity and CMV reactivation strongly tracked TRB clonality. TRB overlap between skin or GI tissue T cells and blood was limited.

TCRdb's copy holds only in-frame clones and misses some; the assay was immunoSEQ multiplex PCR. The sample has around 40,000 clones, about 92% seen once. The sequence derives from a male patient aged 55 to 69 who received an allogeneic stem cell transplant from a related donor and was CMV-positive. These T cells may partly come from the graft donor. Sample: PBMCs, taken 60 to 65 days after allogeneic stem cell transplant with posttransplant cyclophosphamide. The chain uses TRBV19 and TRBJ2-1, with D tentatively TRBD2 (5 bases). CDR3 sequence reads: CASSSEGRGEQFF. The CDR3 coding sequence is TGTGCCAGTAGTAGTGAGGGTCGGGGTGAGCAGTTCTTC.